This is a list of T cell receptor beta chains from one sample in a study of cytomegalovirus exposure and HLA in healthy donors. Measured with immunoSEQ multiplex PCR; TCRdb has only the in-frame clones, and not every one. The sample includes over 150,000 clones, about 78% seen only once; the top ten take less than 15%. What was sequenced was PBMCs. The receptor source for this set is a woman in her 50s in good health and CMV-seropositive. The CDR3 runs from the conserved cysteine through the conserved F or W. The order of the fields is clone size, D gene, J gene, V gene, CDR3 protein, CDR3 DNA. The D gene is left open where the match is weak. Clone size is shown for a subset of rows, as once, few, many or a class of expanded clone.

>once|TRBD1|TRBJ1-2|TRBV14
CASSQRGTGLVRGYTF
TGTGCCAGCAGCCAAAGGGGGACAGGCCTAGTGAGGGGCTACACCTTC
>-|-|TRBJ1-2|TRBV4-2
CASSQDGGEGYGYTF
TGTGCCAGCAGCCAAGATGGCGGGGAGGGGTATGGCTACACCTTC
>few|TRBD1|TRBJ1-5|TRBV25-1
CASSENSDRGFQPQHF
TGTGCCAGCAGTGAAAACTCGGACAGGGGATTTCAGCCCCAGCATTTT
>-|TRBD1|TRBJ1-5|TRBV2
CASGGQGGNQPQHF
TGTGCCAGCGGAGGACAGGGGGGCAATCAGCCCCAGCATTTT
>-|-|TRBJ2-5|TRBV5-1
CASSWKGDQETQYF
TGCGCCAGCAGCTGGAAGGGGGACCAAGAGACCCAGTACTTC
>-|TRBD2|TRBJ2-3|TRBV4-1
CASSQQTSVSTDTQYF
TGCGCCAGCAGCCAACAGACTAGCGTTAGCACAGATACGCAGTATTTT
>few|-|TRBJ2-2|TRBV5-1
CASSLQGGNTGELFF
TGCGCCAGCAGCTTGCAAGGGGGGAACACCGGGGAGCTGTTTTTT
>few|TRBD2|TRBJ2-3|TRBV19
CASSIVGAGEYTDTQYF
TGTGCCAGTAGTATTGTAGGAGCGGGGGAGTACACAGATACGCAGTATTTT
>-|-|TRBJ2-7|TRBV1
CTSSHARLAVTYEQYF
TGCACCAGCAGCCACGCCCGGCTAGCGGTAACCTACGAGCAGTACTTC
>-|-|TRBJ2-3|TRBV12-5
CASANTDTQYF
TGTGCTAGTGCCAACACAGATACGCAGTATTTT
>few|-|TRBJ2-5|TRBV5-1
CASSPEGRREETQYF
TGCGCCAGCAGCCCCGAGGGACGGAGGGAAGAGACCCAGTACTTC
>once|-|TRBJ1-2|TRBV4-1
CASSRLPESYGYTF
TGCGCCAGCAGCCGCCTACCGGAGAGCTATGGCTACACCTTC
>-|-|TRBJ1-5|TRBV18
CASSPEGGSNQPQHF
TGTGCCAGCTCCCCGGAGGGTGGAAGCAATCAGCCCCAGCATTTT
>-|TRBD2|TRBJ2-2|TRBV10-3
CAISVTSGGNTGELFF
TGTGCCATCAGTGTTACTAGCGGGGGAAACACCGGGGAGCTGTTTTTT
>-|TRBD1|TRBJ1-6|TRBV7-3
CASSLRGTGGLNNSPLHF
TGTGCCAGCAGCTTAAGGGGGACAGGGGGCCTAAATAATTCACCCCTCCACTTT
>-|-|TRBJ2-5|TRBV7-8
CASSFGRSGETQYF
TGTGCCAGCAGCTTTGGGAGGTCAGGAGAGACCCAGTACTTC
>-|TRBD1|TRBJ1-1|TRBV5-6
CASSWGQNEAFF
TGTGCCAGCAGCTGGGGACAGAATGAAGCTTTCTTT
>few|-|TRBJ1-2|TRBV27
CASGPSGGPRFYGYTF
TGTGCCAGCGGACCTTCAGGAGGTCCAAGATTCTATGGCTACACCTTC
>few|-|TRBJ2-7|TRBV6-6
CASSPFENYEQYF
TGTGCCAGCAGTCCATTCGAGAACTACGAGCAGTACTTC
>-|TRBD1|TRBJ1-1|TRBV9
CASSARGTGTEAFF
TGTGCCAGCAGCGCCAGGGGGACGGGCACTGAAGCTTTCTTT
>few|TRBD1|TRBJ2-2|TRBV6-5
CASSTDRAIGELFF
TGTGCCAGCAGCACCGACAGGGCGATCGGGGAGCTGTTTTTT
>once|TRBD1|TRBJ2-5|TRBV5-1
CASSQRTGARETQYF
TGCGCCAGCAGCCAACGGACAGGGGCGAGGGAGACCCAGTACTTC
>-|-|TRBJ2-3|TRBV7-8
CASSPTVSTDTQYF
TGTGCCAGCAGCCCGACAGTTAGCACAGATACGCAGTATTTT
>-|-|TRBJ1-1|TRBV18
CASSEAGMSEAFF
TGTGCCAGCTCTGAGGCCGGCATGAGCGAAGCTTTCTTT
>-|-|TRBJ1-1|TRBV7-9
CASSTQTGSTEAFF
TGTGCCAGCAGCACCCAAACAGGGAGTACTGAAGCTTTCTTT
>-|-|TRBJ2-3|TRBV7-9
CASSLAYGGWGRSTDTQYF
TGTGCCAGCAGCTTGGCCTACGGGGGTTGGGGAAGAAGCACAGATACGCAGTATTTT
>-|-|TRBJ2-7|TRBV7-9
CASSLARGPSYEQYF
TGTGCCAGCAGCTTAGCAAGGGGCCCCTCCTACGAGCAGTACTTC
>once|-|TRBJ2-3|TRBV19
CASSPLVGARASTDTQYF
TGTGCCAGTAGCCCCTTGGTAGGGGCCCGTGCTAGCACAGATACGCAGTATTTT
>-|-|TRBJ1-2|TRBV5-1
CASSLQGGYTF
TGCGCCAGCAGCTTGCAGGGAGGCTACACCTTC
>-|-|TRBJ2-3|TRBV9
CASSVRVGDTDTQYF
TGTGCCAGCAGCGTGAGGGTGGGAGACACAGATACGCAGTATTTT
>-|TRBD2|TRBJ2-5|TRBV7-6
CASSPGLAGGPNQETQYF
TGTGCCAGCAGCCCCGGACTAGCGGGGGGGCCTAATCAAGAGACCCAGTACTTC
>-|-|TRBJ1-2|TRBV27
CASSTDFNYGYTF
TGTGCCAGCAGTACTGACTTCAACTATGGCTACACCTTC